These T cell receptor beta chains were read from a single sample in a study of metastatic and nonmetastatic thyroid tumors. Using MiXCR, TCRdb reanalyzed the PCR reads. Altogether 6,000 or so clones are present, roughly a third being singletons, with the ten largest covering 35% to 40%. The sample consisted of adjacent normal tissue. The receptor set was obtained from a male donor with papillary thyroid cancer or a benign thyroid nodule (not recorded which). Some clones in this sample may be carry-over from other donors' samples. Both conserved end residues are trimmed from each CDR3. D genes are given only for firm matches. Expanded clones are given a class, and other clones once, few, many or no size at all.

>TRBD1|TRBJ2-7|TRBV6-2/TRBV6-3|-
TSKERTGGGYLREYGQY
>-|TRBJ2-1|TRBV24-1|-
ATSDLFRDNEQF
>TRBD1|TRBJ1-2|TRBV11-2|-
ASSAGGGYT
>TRBD2|TRBJ2-1|TRBV6-1|-
ASSSYGLADDNEQF
>TRBD2|TRBJ2-1|TRBV11-2|few
ASSSRASGSYNEQF
>-|TRBJ1-1|TRBV2|-
ASSELEDTEAF
>TRBD2|TRBJ2-3|TRBV6-6|-
ASSYGTSGIDTQY
>TRBD2|TRBJ2-1|TRBV12-3/TRBV12-4|few
ASSLGGGRVHEQF
>TRBD1|TRBJ1-2|TRBV24-1|few
ATSDPGGHENGYT
>TRBD2|TRBJ2-7|TRBV12-3/TRBV12-4|few
ASMTGTSRRSYYEQY
>-|TRBJ2-2|TRBV18|few
ASSPPQGSTGELF
>-|TRBJ1-2|TRBV27|many
ASIGGNYGYT
>-|TRBJ1-1|TRBV6-5|large
ASSYPEGSAF
>TRBD1|TRBJ2-7|TRBV3-1|-
ASSQRAPGQGIYEQY
>TRBD2|TRBJ2-3|TRBV11-2|medium-sized
ASSLDGAGGSDTQY
>TRBD2|TRBJ2-2|TRBV6-1|-
ATGTNPTGELF
>-|TRBJ2-7|TRBV5-7|many
ASSPPSSDLSYEQY
>TRBD2|TRBJ2-2|TRBV5-1|-
ASSLEAGANTGELL
>-|TRBJ1-2|TRBV25-1|many
ASSEGGGYT
>-|TRBJ2-3|TRBV27|few
ASSQTRTDTQY
>-|TRBJ2-1|TRBV20-1|-
SARADSMGLQVEQF
>TRBD1|TRBJ1-1|TRBV11-2|-
ASSTGTVSEAF
>TRBD2|TRBJ2-2|TRBV4-2|-
ASSESLAGGPGGELF
>-|TRBJ1-2|TRBV28|-
ASSLTLSGGYT
>TRBD2|TRBJ2-1|TRBV20-1|few
SARGPQLAGDNEQF
>-|TRBJ1-1|TRBV7-9|-
ASSRQPEAF
>TRBD1|TRBJ2-7|TRBV7-2|few
ASSSTQQGNEQY
>-|TRBJ2-7|TRBV6-4|-
ASSDSRPRGRNSYEQY
>-|TRBJ2-7|TRBV2|-
ASSDGLATLDEQY
>TRBD1|TRBJ2-7|TRBV30|-
AWSAGQGYEQY
>-|TRBJ2-7|TRBV30|few
AWSDYLGAYEQY
>TRBD2|TRBJ2-7|TRBV12-3/TRBV12-4|large
ASRAGTSGRSYYEQY
>TRBD1|TRBJ1-1|TRBV2|-
ASYGTGGQNTEAF
>TRBD2|TRBJ2-7|TRBV11-2|many
ASSLDPSGRGEQY
>-|TRBJ2-7|TRBV19|-
ASSPDSYEQY
>TRBD2|TRBJ2-7|TRBV3-1|few
ASSQDREAASEQY
>-|TRBJ2-2|TRBV20-1|-
SARDNTGELF
>-|TRBJ2-7|TRBV5-1|-
ASSSGHGTGWYEQY
>TRBD1|TRBJ2-7|TRBV27|-
ASRTGYEQY
>TRBD1|TRBJ2-7|TRBV20-1|-
SARDRRYEQY
>-|TRBJ2-3|TRBV11-2|-
ASSFSDTQY
>-|TRBJ2-7|TRBV20-1|-
SAGRVSGYEQY
>TRBD2|TRBJ2-7|TRBV28|few
ASSLAGARYEQY
>-|TRBJ1-4|TRBV5-1|-
ASSGRTPEKLF
>TRBD2|TRBJ2-7|TRBV7-6|-
ASSLGLAGYEQY
>TRBD2|TRBJ2-3|TRBV11-2|-
ASTDSGRLSTDAQY
>-|TRBJ1-1|TRBV12-3/TRBV12-4|few
ASSLDLNTEAF
>-|TRBJ2-1|TRBV7-8|-
ASSLSAGTYNEQF
>TRBD1|TRBJ2-2|TRBV6-2/TRBV6-3|large
ASSAGQGDTGELF